These 30 T cell receptor beta chains were all obtained from the same sample, sequenced in a study of T-cell reconstitution after alpha-beta-depleted transplantation in children. Unique molecular identifiers were used to barcode this TCRbeta library. TCRdb re-analysed the PCR reads in MiXCR, keeping a single row per CDR3 protein. The data contain about 440,000 distinct CDR3 sequences, 43% of them singletons. Sample: PBMCs, taken before TCRalphabeta/CD19-depleted stem cell transplant. The receptors derive from a girl aged 2 to 10 with aplastic anemia, due to receive a stem cell transplant.

V is TRBV7-6 and J is TRBJ2-1; 11 positions match TRBD2. V lost 4 bases to trimming and J lost 7 bases; unmatched junction nucleotides: 6. Per the germline V gene, CDR1 is SGHVS and CDR2 is FNYEAQ. The length of the CDR3 is 15 residues. In nucleotides, the CDR3 is TGTGCCAGCAGCTCCATAGCGGGAGGGATAAATGAGCAGTTCTTC. This codes for CASSSIAGGINEQFF.

The V call is TRBV15, the J call TRBJ1-5, with D unclear. This CDR3 is 15 amino acids long. V shed 5 bases and J shed 1 base, with 12 bases lying between them. Germline CDR1 reads LNHNV; CDR2 reads YYDKDF (reference sequence). The CDR3 bases are TGTGCCACCAGCCTAAGAAGGGAAAGCAATCAGCCCCAGCATTTT. Translated: CATSLRRESNQPQHF.

The sample holds a few counts of this clonotype. The gene calls are TRBV20-1 and TRBJ2-3, with TRBD2 matching 12 bases. This CDR3 has 15 residues. The germline CDR1 and CDR2 sequences are DFQATT and SNEGSKA (reference sequence). V shed 4 bases and J 0 bases; nucleotides not matched to a gene: 2. CDR3 in DNA: TGCAGTGCTACCGGGACTAGCGGGAGCACAGATACGCAGTATTTT. Its protein product is CSATGTSGSTDTQYF.

The genes are TRBV5-1 and TRBJ2-1; the match to TRBD2 covers 10 bases. V dropped 6 bases and J dropped 4; count of bases not matched to a gene: 10. This CDR3 comprises 16 residues. The germline V gene encodes CDR1 SGHRS and CDR2 YFSETQ. The CDR3 DNA is TGCGCCAGCATGACCGTCCCGGGACTAGCGTACAATGAGCAGTTCTTC. Protein product: CASMTVPGLAYNEQFF.

This clonotype showed up just a few times. V usage is TRBV12-3 or TRBV12-4 and J usage is TRBJ2-5, with D uncertain. The CDR3 spans 12 residues. V lost 4 bases to trimming and J lost 5 bases, with 8 bases between them. The CDR3 loop is CASSSDGETQYF. The CDR3 DNA sequence: TGTGCCAGCAGTTCTGACGGGGAGACCCAGTACTTC.

In its sample, this clonotype was seen a few times. The chain carries TRBV16 and TRBJ1-1; TRBD1 is a possible D gene (5 bases). The V gene's germline CDR1 is KGHSY and CDR2 FQNENV. The CDR3 covers 14 residues. The ends were cut back, 3 bases at V and 1 base at J, with 9 bases in the middle. CDR3 protein: CASSHGDGNTEAFF. The CDR3 DNA reads TGTGCCAGCAGCCATGGGGACGGGAACACTGAAGCTTTCTTT.

This clonotype was detected only a few times. The V gene is TRBV20-1, the J gene TRBJ2-7, with 9 bases lining up with TRBD1. Germline loops: CDR1 DFQATT, CDR2 SNEGSKA (reference sequence). Unmatched junction bases numbered 3, after V lost 6 bases and J lost 0 bases. The CDR3 runs to 13 residues. In DNA, the CDR3 is TGCAGTGCGACAGGGGGGAGCTCCTACGAGCAGTACTTC. This encodes CSATGGSSYEQYF.

The chain recombines TRBV20-1 with TRBJ2-3, with D perhaps matching TRBD2 (6 bases). The CDR3 has 15 amino acids. The V gene's germline CDR1 is DFQATT and CDR2 SNEGSKA (reference sequence). The V and J ends lost 2 bases and 1 base respectively, with 13 bases between them. The CDR3 nucleotides read TGCAGTGCTAGAATGATCGGGGGTGGCACAGATACGCAGTATTTT. As protein: CSARMIGGGTDTQYF.

The table lists this clonotype with a few counts. This rearrangement joins TRBV15 to TRBJ2-7; 10 bases are a match to TRBD1. V shed 4 bases, J shed 5 bases, and the junction held 5 bases outside the gene matches. Germline V gene lookup returns CDR1 LNHNV and CDR2 YYDKDF (reference sequence). The CDR3 length is 14 residues. The CDR3 protein is CATSTDRGFHEQYF. CDR3 coding DNA: TGTGCCACCAGCACGGACAGGGGGTTCCACGAGCAGTACTTC.

DNA of the CDR3: TGCGCCAGCAGCCAAGAGGCCCCCGATCGGGGCACTGAAGCTTTCTTT. It codes for CASSQEAPDRGTEAFF. V usage is TRBV4-1 and J usage is TRBJ1-1; no clear D gene. V lost 0 bases and J 4 bases, leaving 15 bases between the germline ends. This CDR3 has 16 amino acids. The germline CDR1 and CDR2 sequences are MGHRA and YSYEKL.

This clonotype was observed at least ten times. The chain uses TRBV4-2 and TRBJ2-1, with 12 bases aligning to TRBD2. V shed 0 bases, J shed 5 bases, and the junction held 8 bases outside the gene matches. There are 18 residues in the CDR3. The germline V gene encodes CDR1 LGHNA and CDR2 YNFKEQ. The CDR3 sequence: CASSQESFLAGGHNEQFF. CDR3 coding DNA: TGTGCCAGCAGCCAAGAGTCCTTCCTAGCGGGAGGGCACAATGAGCAGTTCTTC.

This clonotype was seen many times. The rearrangement uses TRBV5-6 and TRBJ1-2; perhaps TRBD1 as D (5 bases). CDR3 size: 14 residues. CDR1 is SGHDT and CDR2 is YYEEEE in the germline V gene. V was pared by 4 bases and J by 8 bases, with 18 bases between. The CDR3 sequence is CASSVPGLRGGYTF. The CDR3 DNA reads TGTGCCAGCAGCGTGCCGGGACTAAGAGGGGGCTACACCTTC.

The rearrangement joins TRBV12-3 or TRBV12-4 to TRBJ1-1; D is possibly TRBD1 (6 bases). Trimming stripped 6 bases from V and 7 bases from J, with 9 bases between. The CDR3 contains 11 residues. CDR3 protein: CASSRGGEAFF. CDR3 DNA sequence: TGTGCCAGCAGCCGAGGGGGTGAAGCTTTCTTT.

This clonotype was counted many times. V usage is TRBV6-6 and J usage is TRBJ1-1; D not certain. Germline values: CDR1 MNHNY, CDR2 SVGAGI (reference sequence). Trimming stripped 9 bases from V and 1 base from J, with 9 bases between. The CDR3 consists of 12 residues. The chain's CDR3 is CASTTGNTEAFF. CDR3 nucleotides: TGTGCCAGTACGACGGGGAACACTGAAGCTTTCTTT.

This clonotype has a handful of counts. This chain connects TRBV12-3 or TRBV12-4 to TRBJ2-5; 10 bases are shared with TRBD1. V shed 1 base and J 4 bases; nucleotides not matched to a gene: 6. There are 16 residues in the CDR3. The CDR3 sequence: CASSLGGQGRGETQYF. In DNA, the CDR3 is TGTGCCAGCAGTTTAGGGGGACAGGGGCGCGGAGAGACCCAGTACTTC.

V usage is TRBV5-1 and J usage is TRBJ2-2; 9 bases line up with TRBD2. Germline CDR1 and CDR2: SGHRS and YFSETQ. The CDR3 sequence is 15 residues long. Trimming at V came to 4 bases and at J to 4 bases, leaving 5 bases not matched to a gene. The DNA for the CDR3 is TGCGCCAGCAGCACCGGACTAGCGAGCACCGGGGAGCTGTTTTTT. Its protein is CASSTGLASTGELFF.

Here the CDR3 DNA reads TGCGCCAGCAGCCAGACGGACAGGGGAACTAATGAAAAACTGTTTTTT. Amino acid sequence: CASSQTDRGTNEKLFF. The rearrangement uses TRBV4-1 and TRBJ1-4, with 9 bases aligning to TRBD1. V was pared by 3 bases and J by 1 base, with 3 bases of the junction left unmatched. There are 16 residues in the CDR3. Germline loops: CDR1 MGHRA, CDR2 YSYEKL.

A remark on this clonotype: This may come from a read error, since a much larger clone is one base off. The chain couples TRBV28 to TRBJ1-1; 11 positions match TRBD1. Germline V lookup: CDR1 MDHEN, CDR2 SYDVKM. The CDR3 totals 15 residues. The CDR3 DNA reads as TGTGCCAGCAGTTTTAGGGGGACAGGGGGTTCCCAAGCTTTGTTT. This codes for CASSFRGTGGSQALF.

In its sample, this clonotype was seen many times. This sequence joins TRBV5-1 and TRBJ2-2; the D is unclear. The CDR3 length is 13 residues. The germline V gene encodes CDR1 SGHRS and CDR2 YFSETQ. V was shortened by 2 bases and J by 4 bases, with 6 bases between the two germline ends. As DNA, the CDR3 is TGCGCCAGCAGCTTTAAAACCACCGGGGAGCTGTTTTTT. Encoded protein: CASSFKTTGELFF.

This clonotype was found once. The rearrangement links TRBV20-1 to TRBJ2-1; the match to TRBD2 covers 8 bases. CDR1 and CDR2 (germline): DFQATT, SNEGSKA (reference sequence). Germline trimming cut 0 bases from V and 4 bases from J; bases unmatched to any gene: 5. This CDR3 is built from 15 residues. CDR3 DNA sequence: TGCAGTGCTAGAGATACTCCGGGAGGGTACAATGAGCAGTTCTTC. Its translation is CSARDTPGGYNEQFF.

This clonotype showed up many times. The chain has TRBV5-1 and TRBJ2-7, with D hard to call. Germline CDR1 is SGHRS and CDR2 is YFSETQ. The CDR3 totals 12 residues. V shed 4 bases and J shed 7 bases, with 12 bases lying between them. The chain's CDR3 is CASSRDLWEQYF. Written as DNA, the CDR3 is TGCGCCAGCAGCCGCGATCTTTGGGAGCAGTACTTC.

The chain is built from TRBV25-1 and TRBJ1-5; D call uncertain. The V gene's germline CDR1 is MGHDK and CDR2 SYGVNS. Deletions cut 2 bases from V and 7 bases from J, with 9 bases between. This CDR3 comprises 13 residues. The CDR3 protein is CASSEGLAQPQHF. Here the CDR3 DNA reads TGTGCCAGCAGTGAAGGGCTAGCCCAGCCCCAGCATTTT.

This clonotype has a handful of counts. The V and J genes are TRBV6-1 and TRBJ2-2; 8 bases are shared with TRBD2. V shed 2 bases, J shed 7 bases, and the junction held 6 bases outside the gene matches. Germline-derived CDR1 and CDR2 are MNHNS and SASEGT. This CDR3 region has 15 residues. CDR3 protein: CASSERAGAVGELFF. CDR3 coding DNA: TGTGCCAGCAGTGAACGAGCGGGAGCGGTCGGGGAGCTGTTTTTT.

The rearrangement links TRBV20-1 to TRBJ2-7, with TRBD2 matching 7 bases. The germline gives CDR1 DFQATT, CDR2 SNEGSKA (reference sequence). This CDR3 is 16 amino acids long. V shed 0 bases and J 1 base; nucleotides not matched to a gene: 9. The CDR3: CSARDPDLADSYEQYF. DNA of the CDR3: TGCAGTGCTAGAGATCCGGACCTAGCGGATTCCTACGAGCAGTACTTC.

The chain is built from TRBV12-2 and TRBJ2-5; the table gives TRBD2 as D, unverified against the DNA. TRBV12-2 is a known pseudogene. This CDR3 spans 16 amino acids. CDR3 DNA sequence: TGTGCAAGTCGCTTACCCAAAAAGCGGGGAAGGGAGACCCAGTACTTC. As protein: CASRLPKKRGRETQYF.

There are a few counts of this clonotype. The genes are TRBV6-5 and TRBJ1-2; a possible D gene is TRBD1 (5 bases). This CDR3 is built from 17 residues. The V end was cut by 2 bases, the J end by 2 bases, with 18 bases between. Germline V gene data show CDR1 as MNHEY and CDR2 as SVGAGI. CDR3 DNA sequence: TGTGCCAGCAGTTACCTTGAAGGGCAGGGAGGGAACTATGGCTACACCTTC. Protein product: CASSYLEGQGGNYGYTF.

The V call is TRBV29-1, the J call TRBJ1-5; 8 positions agree with TRBD1. From germline, CDR1 is SQVTM and CDR2 ANQGSEA. Trimming removed 7 bases from V and 12 bases from J; junction bases left unmatched: 11. The CDR3 has 12 amino acids. Here the CDR3 DNA reads TGCAGCGCTCGTACCGGACAGGGTTACCAGCATTTT. Its protein product is CSARTGQGYQHF.

The sample holds a few counts of this clonotype. V is TRBV7-2 and J is TRBJ2-1; 7 nucleotides align to TRBD1. V was pared by 1 base and J by 7 bases, with 4 bases of the junction left unmatched. This CDR3 has 14 amino acids. The germline V gene encodes CDR1 SGHTA and CDR2 FQGNSA. In DNA, the CDR3 is TGTGCCAGCAGCTTAGAAGGACAGGCGAATGAGCAGTTCTTC. It is translated as CASSLEGQANEQFF.

In the case of this clonotype: It may be a read error: a sequence one base away is much more abundant. The chain combines TRBV19 with TRBJ2-1; 11 bases are shared with TRBD2. This CDR3 spans 17 amino acids. V lost 4 bases to trimming and J lost 8 bases; unmatched junction nucleotides: 13. Germline-derived CDR1 and CDR2 are LNHDA and SQIVND (reference sequence). Here the CDR3 reads CASSRGTSGTIYDEQFF. CDR3 sequence (DNA): TGTGCCAGTAGTAGAGGGACTAGCGGAACTATATACGATGAGCAGTTCTTC.

This clonotype was recorded many times. The V and J genes are TRBV6-2 or TRBV6-3 and TRBJ2-6; perhaps TRBD2 as D (6 bases). The germline CDR1 and CDR2 sequences are MNHEY and SVGEGT. V was cut by 2 bases and J by 0 bases, with 8 bases left in between. CDR3 length: 16 residues. The CDR3 region has the DNA TGTGCCAGCAGTTACCCGGGGGACTCTGGGGCCAACGTCCTGACTTTC. Its protein is CASSYPGDSGANVLTF.